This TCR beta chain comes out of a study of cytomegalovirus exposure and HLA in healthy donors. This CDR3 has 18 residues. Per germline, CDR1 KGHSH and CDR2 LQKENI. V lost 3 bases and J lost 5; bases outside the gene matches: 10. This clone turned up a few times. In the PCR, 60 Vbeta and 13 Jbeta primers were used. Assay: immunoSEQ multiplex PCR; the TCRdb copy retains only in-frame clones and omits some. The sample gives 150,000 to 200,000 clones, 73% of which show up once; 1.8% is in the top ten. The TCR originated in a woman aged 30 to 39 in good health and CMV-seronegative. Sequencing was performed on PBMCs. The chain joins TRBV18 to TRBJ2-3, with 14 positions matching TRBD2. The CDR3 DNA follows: TGTGCCAGCTCACCCCAAGGGACTAGCGGGAGAGAGGTAGATACGCAGTATTTT. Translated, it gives CASSPQGTSGREVDTQYF.